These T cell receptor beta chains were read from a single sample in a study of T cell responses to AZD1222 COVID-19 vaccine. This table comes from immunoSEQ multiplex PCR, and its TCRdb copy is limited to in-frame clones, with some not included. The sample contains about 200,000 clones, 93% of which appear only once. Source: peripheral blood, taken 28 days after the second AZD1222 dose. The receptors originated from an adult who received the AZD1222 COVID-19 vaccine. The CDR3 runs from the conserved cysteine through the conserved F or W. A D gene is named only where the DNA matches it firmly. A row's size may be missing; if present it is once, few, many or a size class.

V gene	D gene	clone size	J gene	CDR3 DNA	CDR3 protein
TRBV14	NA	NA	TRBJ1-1	TGTGCCAGCAGCCAAGCTTCCCACGCGAACACTGAAGCTTTCTTT	CASSQASHANTEAFF
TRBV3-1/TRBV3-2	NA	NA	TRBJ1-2	TGTGCCAGCAGCGCAGAGGGGTCTAACTATGGCTACACCTTC	CASSAEGSNYGYTF
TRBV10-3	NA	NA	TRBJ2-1	TGTGCCATCAGTGTTATAGGCAGCTCCTACAATGAGCAGTTCTTC	CAISVIGSSYNEQFF
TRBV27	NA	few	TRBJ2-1	TGTGCCAGCAGAAGCCCAGCAGGGCGCCCGGATAGCAATGAGCAGTTCTTC	CASRSPAGRPDSNEQFF
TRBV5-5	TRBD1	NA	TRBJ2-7	TGTGCCAGCGGCGACCGGGACAGGGTAAACGAGCAGTACTTC	CASGDRDRVNEQYF
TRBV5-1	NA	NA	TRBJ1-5	TGCGCCAGCAGCTATACGACAGGTAGCAATCAGCCCCAGCATTTT	CASSYTTGSNQPQHF
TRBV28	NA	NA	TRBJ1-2	TGTGCCAGCAGTTCAAACTATGGCTACACCTTC	CASSSNYGYTF
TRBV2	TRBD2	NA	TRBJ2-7	TGTGCCAGCAGTGCGGTAGCGGGGGCCTACGAGCAGTACTTC	CASSAVAGAYEQYF
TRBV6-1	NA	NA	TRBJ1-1	TGTGCCAGCAGTGAACAGTGGTATATGAACACTGAAGCTTTCTTT	CASSEQWYMNTEAFF
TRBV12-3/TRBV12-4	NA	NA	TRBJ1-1	TGTGCCAGCAGTTTACAGGGTGTCACTGAAGCTTTCTTT	CASSLQGVTEAFF
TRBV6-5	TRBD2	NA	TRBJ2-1	TGTGCCAGCAGTTACCGGGTAGCGGGGCTTGAGCAGTTCTTC	CASSYRVAGLEQFF
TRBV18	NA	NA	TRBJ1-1	TGTGCCAGCTCACCACAATACAGGATGAACACTGAAGCTTTCTTT	CASSPQYRMNTEAFF
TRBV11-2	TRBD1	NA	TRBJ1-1	TGTGCCAGCAGCTTAGGGCCGGGACAGAAGGCTTTCTTT	CASSLGPGQKAFF
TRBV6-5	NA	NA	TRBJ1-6	TGTGCCAGCAGTTACCAGGGAAATTCACCCCTCCACTTT	CASSYQGNSPLHF
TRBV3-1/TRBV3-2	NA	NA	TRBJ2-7	TGTGCCAGCAGCCAAGATACGAGGACAGTAGCGTACGAGCAGTACTTC	CASSQDTRTVAYEQYF
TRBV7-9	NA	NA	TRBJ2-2	TGTGCCAGCAGTTGGAGGGCACCCTCGGCCACCGGGGAGCTGTTTTTT	CASSWRAPSATGELFF